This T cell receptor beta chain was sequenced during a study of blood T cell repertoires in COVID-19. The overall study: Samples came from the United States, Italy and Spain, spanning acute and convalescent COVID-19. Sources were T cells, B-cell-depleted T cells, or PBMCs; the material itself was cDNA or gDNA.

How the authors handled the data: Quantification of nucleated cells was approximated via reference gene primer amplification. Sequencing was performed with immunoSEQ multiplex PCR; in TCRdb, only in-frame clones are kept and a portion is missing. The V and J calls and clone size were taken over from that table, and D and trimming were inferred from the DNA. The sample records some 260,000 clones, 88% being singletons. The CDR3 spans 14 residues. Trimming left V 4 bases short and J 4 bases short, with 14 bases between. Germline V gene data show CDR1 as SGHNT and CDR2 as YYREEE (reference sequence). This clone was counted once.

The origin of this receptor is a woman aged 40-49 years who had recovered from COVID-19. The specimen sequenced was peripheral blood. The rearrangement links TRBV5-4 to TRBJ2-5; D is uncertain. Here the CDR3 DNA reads TGTGCCAGCAGCCTAGATGCGGTAGGAGAGACCCAGTACTTC. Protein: CASSLDAVGETQYF.